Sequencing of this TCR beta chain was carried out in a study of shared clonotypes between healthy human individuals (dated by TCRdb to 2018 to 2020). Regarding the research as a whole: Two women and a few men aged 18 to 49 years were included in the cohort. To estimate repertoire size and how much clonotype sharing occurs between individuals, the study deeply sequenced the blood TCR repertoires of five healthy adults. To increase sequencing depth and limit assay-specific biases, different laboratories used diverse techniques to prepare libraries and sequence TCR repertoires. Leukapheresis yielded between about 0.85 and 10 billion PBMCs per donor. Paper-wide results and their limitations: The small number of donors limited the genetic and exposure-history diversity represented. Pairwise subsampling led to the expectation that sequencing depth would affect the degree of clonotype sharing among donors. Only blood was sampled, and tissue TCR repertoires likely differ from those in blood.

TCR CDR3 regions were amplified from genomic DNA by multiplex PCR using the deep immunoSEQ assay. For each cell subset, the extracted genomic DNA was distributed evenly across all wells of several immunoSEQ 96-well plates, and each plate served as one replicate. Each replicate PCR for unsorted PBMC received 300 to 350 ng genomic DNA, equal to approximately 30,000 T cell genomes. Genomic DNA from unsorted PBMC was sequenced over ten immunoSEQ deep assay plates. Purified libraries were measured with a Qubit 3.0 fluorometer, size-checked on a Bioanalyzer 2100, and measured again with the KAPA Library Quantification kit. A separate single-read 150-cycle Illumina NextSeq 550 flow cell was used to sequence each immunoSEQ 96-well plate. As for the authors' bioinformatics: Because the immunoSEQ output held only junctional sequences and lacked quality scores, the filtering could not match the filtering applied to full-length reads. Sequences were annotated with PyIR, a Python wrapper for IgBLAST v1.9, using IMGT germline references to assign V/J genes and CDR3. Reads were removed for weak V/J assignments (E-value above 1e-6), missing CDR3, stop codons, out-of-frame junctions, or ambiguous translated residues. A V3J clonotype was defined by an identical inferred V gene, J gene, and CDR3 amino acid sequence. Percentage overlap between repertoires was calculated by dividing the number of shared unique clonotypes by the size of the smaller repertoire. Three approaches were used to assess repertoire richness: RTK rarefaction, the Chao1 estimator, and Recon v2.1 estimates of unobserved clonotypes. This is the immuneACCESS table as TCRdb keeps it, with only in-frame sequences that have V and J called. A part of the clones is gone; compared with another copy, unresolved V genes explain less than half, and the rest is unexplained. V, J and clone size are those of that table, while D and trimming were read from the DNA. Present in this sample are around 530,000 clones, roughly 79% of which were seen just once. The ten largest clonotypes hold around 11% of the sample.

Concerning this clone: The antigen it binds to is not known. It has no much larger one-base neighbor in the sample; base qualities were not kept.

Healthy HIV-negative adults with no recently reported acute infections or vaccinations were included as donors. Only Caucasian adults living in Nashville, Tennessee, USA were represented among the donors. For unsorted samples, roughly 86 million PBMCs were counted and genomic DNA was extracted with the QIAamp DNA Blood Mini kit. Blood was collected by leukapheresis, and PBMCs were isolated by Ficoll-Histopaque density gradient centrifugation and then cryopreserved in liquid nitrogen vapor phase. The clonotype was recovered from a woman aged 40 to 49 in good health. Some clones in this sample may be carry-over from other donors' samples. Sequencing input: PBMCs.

CDR3 loop: CAWSVEYEQYF. DNA sequence: TGTGCCTGGAGTGTAGAGTACGAGCAGTACTTC. The chain is assembled from TRBV30 and TRBJ2-7; no D gene call is confident. The junction carries 4 bases between V and J, which are trimmed by 0 bases and 4 bases respectively. CDR1 and CDR2 are drawn from the germline V gene (reference sequence): GTSNPN, SVGIG. The CDR3 measures 11 amino acids from cysteine to phenylalanine. Solely the CDR3 DNA is kept, with 33 bases framed from the first base.